The 2 T cell receptor beta chains given below trace back to one sample, sequenced in a study of blood T cells in healthy people across ages. A second roughly 7 to 12 cycle PCR used barcoded and J-beta primers. Using its own MiXCR run on the 5' RACE reads, TCRdb lists one record per CDR3 protein. The data hold fewer than 2,000,000 distinct CDR3 sequences, with about two fifths observed a single time. Sequences were obtained from blood. The receptors derive from a human donor in good health.

The gene calls are TRBV4-1 and TRBJ2-5, with D perhaps TRBD2 (7 bases). Germline V gene lookup returns CDR1 MGHRA and CDR2 YSYEKL. This CDR3 region has 15 residues. The V and J ends lost 1 base and 6 bases respectively, with 15 bases between them. The CDR3 DNA sequence: TGCGCCAGCAGCCAAGGATTGGGGGGGGCTCAGACCCAGTACTTC. This encodes CASSQGLGGAQTQYF.

This chain uses TRBV28 with TRBJ1-1; 7 bases map to TRBD1. Unmatched junction bases numbered 12, after V lost 4 bases and J lost 7 bases. There are 15 residues in the CDR3. Germline lookup yields CDR1 MDHEN and CDR2 SYDVKM. This CDR3 is CASSSPRDSKFEAFF. The CDR3 bases are TGTGCCAGCAGTTCCCCTCGGGACAGTAAATTTGAAGCTTTCTTT.